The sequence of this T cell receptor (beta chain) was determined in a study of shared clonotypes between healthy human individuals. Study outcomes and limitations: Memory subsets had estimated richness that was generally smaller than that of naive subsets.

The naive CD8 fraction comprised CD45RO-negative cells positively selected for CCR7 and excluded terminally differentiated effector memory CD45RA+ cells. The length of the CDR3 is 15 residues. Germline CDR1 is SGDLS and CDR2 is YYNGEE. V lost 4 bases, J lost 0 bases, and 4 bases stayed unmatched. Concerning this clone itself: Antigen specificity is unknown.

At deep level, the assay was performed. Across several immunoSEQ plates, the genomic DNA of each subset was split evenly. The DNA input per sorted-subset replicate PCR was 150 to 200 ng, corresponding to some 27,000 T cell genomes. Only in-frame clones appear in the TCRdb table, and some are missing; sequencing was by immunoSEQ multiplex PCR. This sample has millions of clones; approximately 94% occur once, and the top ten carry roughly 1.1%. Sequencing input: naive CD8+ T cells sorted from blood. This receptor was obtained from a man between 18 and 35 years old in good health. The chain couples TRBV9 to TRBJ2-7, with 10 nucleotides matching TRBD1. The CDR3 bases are TGTGCCAGCAGCCCGGGACAGGGGAACTCCTACGAGCAGTACTTC. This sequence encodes CASSPGQGNSYEQYF.